These 28 T cell receptor beta chains share one sample of origin, sequenced in a study of CD8 T cells in ankylosing spondylitis. Each CDR3 protein is one row after TCRdb ran MiXCR on the 5' RACE reads. The repertoire holds more than 60,000 distinct CDR3 sequences, approximately 5.3% seen once, with 2% to 2.5% in the top ten. The sequenced sample consisted of blood, either unsorted or a sorted T cell fraction (not recorded which). The receptors were sampled from a male donor with ankylosing spondylitis or in good health (not recorded which).

This clonotype was seen many times. The chain recombines TRBV7-3 with TRBJ2-1; D might be TRBD2 (7 bases). The V gene's germline CDR1 is SGHTA and CDR2 FQGTGA. V lost 5 bases and J 1 base, leaving 12 bases between the germline ends. The CDR3 sequence is 15 residues long. As DNA, the CDR3 is TGTGCCAGCAGCAAGGGGGGGAGTTCCTACAATGAGCAGTTCTTC. Encoded protein: CASSKGGSSYNEQFF.

This clonotype has ten or more counts. The chain carries TRBV3-1 and TRBJ2-5; possible D gene TRBD1, 5 bases. CDR3 length: 14 residues. Germline V gene data show CDR1 as LGHDT and CDR2 as YNNKEL (reference sequence). V was pared by 4 bases and J by 3 bases, with 12 bases between. Here the CDR3 reads CASSPRTNKETQYF. The CDR3, as DNA: TGTGCCAGCAGCCCGCGGACAAATAAAGAGACCCAGTACTTC.

This clonotype was seen repeatedly, ten times or more. This sequence joins TRBV20-1 and TRBJ1-5, with TRBD1 as a possible D gene (6 bases). The CDR3 extends over 12 amino acids. CDR1 is DFQATT and CDR2 is SNEGSKA in the germline V gene (reference sequence). V lost 4 bases to trimming and J lost 9 bases, with 13 bases between them. This CDR3 reads CSAKGGGWPQHF. The DNA of the CDR3 is TGCAGTGCTAAGGGGGGGGGGTGGCCCCAGCATTTT.

This clonotype was found many times. The chain has TRBV25-1 and TRBJ1-1, with 8 bases fitting TRBD1. CDR3 length: 19 residues. The V gene's germline CDR1 is MGHDK and CDR2 SYGVNS. V shed 9 bases and J 0 bases; nucleotides not matched to a gene: 21. The CDR3 reads CAREVRVGDPGQVNTEAFF. In DNA, the CDR3 is TGTGCCAGAGAGGTAAGGGTGGGGGATCCGGGACAGGTGAACACTGAAGCTTTCTTT. The complete variable domain, with remaining parts taken from reference TRBV25-1 and TRBJ1-1, reads EADIYQTPRYLVIGTGKKITLECSQTMGHDKMYWYQQDPGMELHLIHYSYGVNSTEKGDLSSESTVSRIRTEHFPLTLESARPSHTSQYLCAREVRVGDPGQVNTEAFFGQGTRLTVV.

This clonotype was counted at least ten times. The chain combines TRBV24-1 with TRBJ2-1, with D tentatively TRBD1 (5 bases). The CDR3 loop spans 17 amino acids. CDR1 is KGHDR and CDR2 is SFDVKD in the germline V gene. V dropped 5 bases and J dropped 5 bases, with 21 bases sitting between them. The DNA for the CDR3 is TGTGCCACCAGTGGTCCCCAGCGCCAGGGCATCCACAATGAGCAGTTCTTC. Its translation: CATSGPQRQGIHNEQFF.

This clonotype has at least ten counts. The chain carries TRBV30 and TRBJ1-2; D not certain. The V gene's germline CDR1 is GTSNPN and CDR2 SVGIG (reference sequence). The CDR3 covers 11 residues. V lost 1 base and J 7 bases, leaving 7 bases between the germline ends. The CDR3 protein is CAWSASVGYTF. In DNA form, the CDR3 reads TGTGCCTGGAGTGCTTCAGTTGGCTACACCTTC.

There are many counts of this clonotype. V and J are TRBV5-1 and TRBJ2-7; TRBD2 matches 7 bases. The CDR3 extends over 15 amino acids. Germline V lookup: CDR1 SGHRS, CDR2 YFSETQ. Trimming cost V 2 bases and J 3 bases; bases outside gene matches: 8. The CDR3 bases are TGCGCCAGCAGCTTCCCAGCCGGGGGGATCTACGAGCAGTACTTC. It translates to CASSFPAGGIYEQYF.

This clonotype is classed as medium-sized (0.01 to 0.1%). CDR3 sequence: CSARRPSGDTDTQYF. CDR3 bases: TGCAGTGCTAGACGCCCTAGCGGGGACACAGATACGCAGTATTTT. This chain joins TRBV20-1 and TRBJ2-3; TRBD2 matches at 9 bases. CDR1 and CDR2 from the germline V gene are DFQATT and SNEGSKA (reference sequence). CDR3 size: 15 residues. V was clipped by 2 bases and J by 2 bases; unmatched bases: 5.

The rearrangement links TRBV7-9 to TRBJ2-6; the D call may be TRBD1 or TRBD2 (6 bases each). Germline V gives CDR1 SEHNR, CDR2 FQNEAQ (reference sequence). The CDR3 consists of 17 residues. Between the trimmed V and J ends, which lost 5 bases and 2 bases, there was a span of 16 bases. CDR3 sequence (DNA): TGTGCCAGCAGCCTTCACGGGGGCAAAACTGGGGCCAACGTCCTGACTTTC. Amino acids: CASSLHGGKTGANVLTF.

This clonotype occurred many times. The chain links TRBV12-3 or TRBV12-4 to TRBJ1-6, with D uncertain. Trimming pared 6 bases from V and 0 bases from J, leaving 12 bases between. The CDR3 sequence is 16 residues long. As DNA, the CDR3 is TGTGCCAGCAGCCGGGCCGTTAGCTCCTATAATTCACCCCTCCACTTT. It encodes CASSRAVSSYNSPLHF.

The table lists this clonotype with many counts. V usage is TRBV5-1 and J usage is TRBJ2-7, with TRBD1 matching over 8 bases. The length of the CDR3 is 14 residues. In germline, CDR1 is SGHRS, CDR2 YFSETQ. With V trimmed by 4 bases and J by 4 bases, 7 bases remained unmatched. The CDR3 DNA reads TGCGCCAGCAGCGACACAGGGGGTGGTTACGAGCAGTACTTC. Amino acid sequence: CASSDTGGGYEQYF.

The chain uses TRBV10-3 and TRBJ1-2, with a weak D call TRBD1 (6 bases). Between the trimmed V and J ends, which lost 8 bases and 8 bases, there was a span of 15 bases. The CDR3 spans 12 residues. Germline CDR1 reads ENHRY; CDR2 reads SYGVKD. CDR3 sequence (DNA): TGTGCCATCGGCCAACAGGGTGAGGGCTACACCTTC. It encodes CAIGQQGEGYTF.

This clonotype was observed at least ten times. Its ends do not fully match the called genes, so a read error is possible. This chain links TRBV23-1 with TRBJ2-5, with D maybe TRBD2 (5 bases). TRBV23-1 is recorded as an ORF, its role being uncertain. CDR3 size: 9 residues. The CDR3 nucleotides are TGCGCCAGCAGCCTGGACTCAACTTTC. This codes for CASSLDSTF.

This clonotype showed up many times. The chain combines TRBV24-1 with TRBJ1-1; 10 bases match TRBD1. Germline CDR1 KGHDR, CDR2 SFDVKD. The junction had 11 bases not matched to a gene; V was cut back by 7 bases and J by 7 bases. The CDR3 covers 15 residues. The DNA of the CDR3 is TGTGCCACCAGGGACGGACAGGGGGGATTTGGTGAAGCTTTCTTT. Amino acid sequence: CATRDGQGGFGEAFF.

The chain recombines TRBV7-2 with TRBJ1-3; D is unresolved. This CDR3 contains 13 residues. Per the germline V gene, CDR1 is SGHTA and CDR2 is FQGNSA. The V end lost 5 bases, the J end lost 4 bases, and 9 bases lay between the germline ends. The CDR3 nucleotides read TGTGCCAGCAGCGAGCTACAAGGAAACACCATATATTTT. Translated: CASSELQGNTIYF.

The chain links TRBV4-2 to TRBJ2-2; 12 bases fit TRBD2. The V gene's germline CDR1 is LGHNA and CDR2 YNFKEQ. The V segment lost 4 bases and the J segment 8 bases; nucleotides outside the gene matches: 8. The CDR3 loop spans 16 amino acids. DNA for the CDR3: TGTGCCAGCAGCCTCTCTAGCGGGGGGGGCTTTGGGGAGCTGTTTTTT. This gives the protein CASSLSSGGGFGELFF.

The table lists this clonotype with many counts. The gene calls are TRBV7-3 and TRBJ2-2; D not resolved. The ends were cut back, 1 base at V and 2 bases at J, with 2 bases in the middle. In germline, CDR1 is SGHTA, CDR2 FQGTGA. CDR3 length: 13 residues. The CDR3 reads CASSLSNTGELFF. CDR3 coding DNA: TGTGCCAGCAGCTTAAGTAACACCGGGGAGCTGTTTTTT. Full variable domain (outside the CDR3, taken from reference TRBV7-3 and TRBJ2-2): GAGVSQTPSNKVTEKGKYVELRCDPISGHTALYWYRQSLGQGPEFLIYFQGTGAADDSGLPNDRFFAVRPEGSVSTLKIQRTERGDSAVYLCASSLSNTGELFFGEGSRLTVL.

This clonotype was seen ten or more times. The genes are TRBV7-6 and TRBJ2-7; D is possibly TRBD1 (5 bases). This CDR3 has 15 residues. Germline V lookup: CDR1 SGHVS, CDR2 FNYEAQ. Trimming removed 0 bases at V and 7 bases at J, with 16 bases between. CDR3 DNA sequence: TGTGCCAGCAGCTTAGCGGGGAACAGGTTTGAAGAGCAGTACTTC. It encodes CASSLAGNRFEEQYF.

In this sample, this clonotype turned up many times. The chain employs TRBV7-9 and TRBJ2-7, with D unclear. The germline V and J ends were trimmed by 5 bases and 2 bases, with 7 bases remaining between them. This CDR3 region has 12 residues. The germline V gene encodes CDR1 SEHNR and CDR2 FQNEAQ (reference sequence). CDR3 amino acids: CASSRGTYEQYF. In nucleotides, the CDR3 is TGTGCCAGCAGCCGCGGCACCTACGAGCAGTACTTC.

This clonotype was picked up many times. This sequence joins TRBV11-2 and TRBJ1-1, with D perhaps TRBD1 (6 bases). Looked up from germline, CDR1 is SGHAT and CDR2 is FQNNGV. The CDR3 extends over 15 amino acids. V was pared by 4 bases and J by 1 base, with 13 bases between. CDR3 loop: CASSSRGMGNTEAFF. As DNA, the CDR3 is TGTGCCAGCAGCTCCAGGGGTATGGGGAACACTGAAGCTTTCTTT.

The sample holds many counts of this clonotype. The chain is built from TRBV5-1 and TRBJ2-7, with a weak D call TRBD1 (6 bases). CDR3 length: 14 amino acids. From germline, CDR1 is SGHRS and CDR2 YFSETQ. Deletions cut 1 base from V and 0 bases from J, with 8 bases between. The CDR3 is CASSLTGISYEQYF. The CDR3 region has the DNA TGCGCCAGCAGCTTGACAGGGATCTCCTACGAGCAGTACTTC.

This clonotype was detected ten times or more. The rearrangement uses TRBV19 and TRBJ1-5, with 7 bases lining up with TRBD1. Per the germline V gene, CDR1 is LNHDA and CDR2 is SQIVND (reference sequence). The CDR3 spans 15 residues. Trimming removed 9 bases from V and 4 bases from J; junction bases left unmatched: 12. This CDR3 reads CASLPLDRPNQPQHF. In DNA, the CDR3 is TGTGCCAGCCTTCCCCTGGACAGGCCGAATCAGCCCCAGCATTTT.

This clonotype has ten or more counts. The rearrangement links TRBV5-1 to TRBJ1-1, with 7 bases matching TRBD1. CDR1 is SGHRS, CDR2 YFSETQ, per germline. There are 13 residues in the CDR3. With 3 bases clipped from V and 10 bases from J, the junction kept 9 bases outside the gene matches. The DNA of the CDR3 is TGCGCCAGCAGCTCGCCCGGGACAGCAAGAGCTTTCTTT. This gives the protein CASSSPGTARAFF.

This clonotype has at least ten counts. CDR3 bases: TGTGCCAGCAGACCGTCCTTGTTGGTGGGAGAGACCCAGTACTTC. Its protein is CASRPSLLVGETQYF. V is TRBV6-5 and J is TRBJ2-5; the D is unclear. The V and J ends lost 6 bases and 4 bases respectively, with 18 bases between them. The CDR3 runs 15 residues. Germline CDR1 reads MNHEY; CDR2 reads SVGAGI.

This clonotype was counted between two and nine times. Written as DNA, the CDR3 is TGCGCCAGCAGCTTGGTAAGGGACAGGGGGACAGATACGCAGTATTTT. Its translation: CASSLVRDRGTDTQYF. The chain recombines TRBV5-1 with TRBJ2-3, with 11 bases identical to TRBD1. Per germline, CDR1 SGHRS and CDR2 YFSETQ. CDR3 length: 16 amino acids. The V segment lost 0 bases and the J segment 3 bases; nucleotides outside the gene matches: 3.

This clonotype has ten or more counts. V and J are TRBV24-1 and TRBJ2-2; D is uncertain. Germline V gives CDR1 KGHDR, CDR2 SFDVKD. Between the trimmed V and J ends, which lost 5 bases and 5 bases, there was a span of 8 bases. CDR3 size: 13 residues. In DNA form, the CDR3 reads TGTGCCACCAGTGCTTTATATACCGGGGAGCTGTTTTTT. Translated: CATSALYTGELFF.

There are a few counts of this clonotype. The genes are TRBV5-6 and TRBJ2-1, with D perhaps matching TRBD1 (5 bases). Trimming took off 0 bases at V and 10 bases at J, with 11 bases between the two ends. Germline lookup yields CDR1 SGHDT and CDR2 YYEEEE. The CDR3 is 13 amino acids. For the CDR3, the DNA is TGTGCCAGCAGCTTGGGGACACCAGACGAGCAGTTCTTC. Protein sequence: CASSLGTPDEQFF.

This clonotype has a count of ten or more. The chain is built from TRBV15 and TRBJ1-1; no clear D. V lost 5 bases and J 1 base, leaving 11 bases between the germline ends. CDR1 is LNHNV, CDR2 YYDKDF, per germline (reference sequence). This CDR3 has 14 residues. CDR3 coding DNA: TGTGCCACCAGCTTCACCAGCGGGAACACTGAAGCTTTCTTT. The encoded protein is CATSFTSGNTEAFF.